What follows describes a single TCR beta chain. Method: immunoSEQ multiplex PCR; TCRdb's copy keeps in-frame clones and lacks some. The table has some 130,000 clones, about 92% seen once. The ends lost 11 bases at V and 10 bases at J; junction bases unmatched: 9. The CDR3 contains 12 residues. Looked up from germline, CDR1 is SGHAT and CDR2 is FQNNGV. The data were taken from a study of control samples from healthy donors and cancer patients. The sample consisted of PBMCs. The chain couples TRBV11-2 to TRBJ1-1, with TRBD1 matching 11 bases. This receptor was identified in a man aged 45 to 65 with head and neck cancer. This CDR3 reads CAATGTGGSAFF. CDR3 DNA: TGTGCCGCAACAGGGACAGGGGGTTCAGCTTTCTTT. The whole variable domain, remainder taken from reference TRBV11-2 and TRBJ1-1, is EAGVAQSPRYKIIEKRQSVAFWCNPISGHATLYWYQQILGQGPKLLIQFQNNGVVDDSQLPKDRFSAERLKGVDSTLKIQPAKLEDSAVYLCAATGTGGSAFFGQGTRLTVV.